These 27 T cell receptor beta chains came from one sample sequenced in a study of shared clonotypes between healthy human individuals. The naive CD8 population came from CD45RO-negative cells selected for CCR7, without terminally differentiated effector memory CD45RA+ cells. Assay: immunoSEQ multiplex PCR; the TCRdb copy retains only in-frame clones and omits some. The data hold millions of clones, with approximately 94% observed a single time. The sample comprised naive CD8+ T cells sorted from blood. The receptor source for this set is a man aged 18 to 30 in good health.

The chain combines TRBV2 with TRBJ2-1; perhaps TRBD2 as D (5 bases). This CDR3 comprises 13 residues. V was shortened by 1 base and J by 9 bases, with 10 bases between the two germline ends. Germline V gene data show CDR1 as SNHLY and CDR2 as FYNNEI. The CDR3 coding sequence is TGTGCCAGCAGTGAAGGAGGGTTAGTTGAGCAGTTCTTC. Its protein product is CASSEGGLVEQFF.

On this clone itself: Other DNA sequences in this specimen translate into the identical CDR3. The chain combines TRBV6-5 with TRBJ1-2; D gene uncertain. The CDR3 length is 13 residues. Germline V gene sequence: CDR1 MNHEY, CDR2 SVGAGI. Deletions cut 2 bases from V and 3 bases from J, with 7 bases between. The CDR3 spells CASSYGPDYGYTF. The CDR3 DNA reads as TGTGCCAGCAGTTACGGGCCGGACTATGGCTACACCTTC.

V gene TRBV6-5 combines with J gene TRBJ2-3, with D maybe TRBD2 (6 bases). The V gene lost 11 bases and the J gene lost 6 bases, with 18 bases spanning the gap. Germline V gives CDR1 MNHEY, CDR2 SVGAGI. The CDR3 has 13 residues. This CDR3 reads CARWAGSRDTQYF. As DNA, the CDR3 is TGTGCCCGCTGGGCGGGGAGTCGGGATACGCAGTATTTT.

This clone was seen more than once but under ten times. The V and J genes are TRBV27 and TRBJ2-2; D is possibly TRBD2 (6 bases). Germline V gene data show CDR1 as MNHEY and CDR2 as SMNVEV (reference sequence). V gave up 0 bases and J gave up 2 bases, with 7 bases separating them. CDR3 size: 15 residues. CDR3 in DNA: TGTGCCAGCAGTTTATCGGAGGGAAACACCGGGGAGCTGTTTTTT. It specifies CASSLSEGNTGELFF.

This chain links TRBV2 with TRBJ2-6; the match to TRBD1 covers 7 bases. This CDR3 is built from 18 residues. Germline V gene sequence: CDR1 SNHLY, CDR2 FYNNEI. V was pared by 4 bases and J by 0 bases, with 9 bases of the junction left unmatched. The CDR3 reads CASSVDRSSTSGANVLTF. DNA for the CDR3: TGTGCCAGCAGTGTGGACAGGTCGTCAACCTCTGGGGCCAACGTCCTGACTTTC.

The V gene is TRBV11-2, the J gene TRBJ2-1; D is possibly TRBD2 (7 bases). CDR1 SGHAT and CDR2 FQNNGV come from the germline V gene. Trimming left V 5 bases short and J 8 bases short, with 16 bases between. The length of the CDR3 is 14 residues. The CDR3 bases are TGTGCCAGCAGCCTGGCGGGGGCGGTGGATGAGCAGTTCTTC. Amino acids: CASSLAGAVDEQFF.

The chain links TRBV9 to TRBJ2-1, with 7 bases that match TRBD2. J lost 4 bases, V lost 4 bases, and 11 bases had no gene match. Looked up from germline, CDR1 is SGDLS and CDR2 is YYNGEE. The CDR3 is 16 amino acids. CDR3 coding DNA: TGTGCCAGCAGCCCCGAGGCGCCTAGCGGTTACAATGAGCAGTTCTTC. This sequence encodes CASSPEAPSGYNEQFF.

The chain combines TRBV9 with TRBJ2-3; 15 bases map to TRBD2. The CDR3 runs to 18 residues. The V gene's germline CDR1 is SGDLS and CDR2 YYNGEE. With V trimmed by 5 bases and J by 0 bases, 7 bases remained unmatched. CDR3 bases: TGTGCCAGCAGACCTGGGACTAGCGGGGGGCCGAGCACAGATACGCAGTATTTT. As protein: CASRPGTSGGPSTDTQYF.

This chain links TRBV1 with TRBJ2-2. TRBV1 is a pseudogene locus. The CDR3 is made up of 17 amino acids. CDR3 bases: TGCACCAGCAGCCAAGCCCCGGGATGGGGGTACACCGGGGAGCTGTTTTTT. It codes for CTSSQAPGWGYTGELFF.

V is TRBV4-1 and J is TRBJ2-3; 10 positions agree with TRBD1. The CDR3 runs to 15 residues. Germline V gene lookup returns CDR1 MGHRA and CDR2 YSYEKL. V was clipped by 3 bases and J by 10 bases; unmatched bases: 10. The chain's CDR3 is CASSHGQGGSRAQYF. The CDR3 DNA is TGCGCCAGCAGCCATGGACAGGGGGGTTCTCGCGCGCAGTATTTT.

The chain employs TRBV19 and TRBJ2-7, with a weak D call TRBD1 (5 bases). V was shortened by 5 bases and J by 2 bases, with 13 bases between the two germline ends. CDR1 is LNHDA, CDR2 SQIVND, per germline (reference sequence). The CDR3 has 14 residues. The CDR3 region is CASSSRSGTYEQYF. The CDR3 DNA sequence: TGTGCCAGTAGTTCTAGATCAGGGACCTACGAGCAGTACTTC.

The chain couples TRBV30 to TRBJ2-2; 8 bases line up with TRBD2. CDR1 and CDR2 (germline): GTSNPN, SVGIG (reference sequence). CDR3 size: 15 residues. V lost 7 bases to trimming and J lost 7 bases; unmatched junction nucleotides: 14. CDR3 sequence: CALRFREGRIGELFF. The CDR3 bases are TGTGCCTTACGTTTTCGGGAGGGCCGTATCGGGGAGCTGTTTTTT.

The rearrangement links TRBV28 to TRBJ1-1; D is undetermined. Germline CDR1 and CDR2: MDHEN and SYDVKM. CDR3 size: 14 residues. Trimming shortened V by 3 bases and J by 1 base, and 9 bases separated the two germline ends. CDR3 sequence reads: CASSFTGENTEAFF. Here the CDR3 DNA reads TGTGCCAGCAGTTTTACGGGTGAGAACACTGAAGCTTTCTTT.

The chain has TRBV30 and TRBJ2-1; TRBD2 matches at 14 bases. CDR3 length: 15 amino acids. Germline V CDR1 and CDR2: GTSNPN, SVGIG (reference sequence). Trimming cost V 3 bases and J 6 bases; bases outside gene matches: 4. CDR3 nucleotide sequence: TGTGCCTGGAGCACCGGGACTAGCGGGGGCAATGAGCAGTTCTTC. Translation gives CAWSTGTSGGNEQFF.

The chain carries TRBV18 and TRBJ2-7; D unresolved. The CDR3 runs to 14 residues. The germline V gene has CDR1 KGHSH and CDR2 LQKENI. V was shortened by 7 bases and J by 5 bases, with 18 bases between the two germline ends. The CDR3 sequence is CASFDSTPLDEQYF. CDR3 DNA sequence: TGTGCCAGCTTCGACTCTACCCCTCTGGACGAGCAGTACTTC.

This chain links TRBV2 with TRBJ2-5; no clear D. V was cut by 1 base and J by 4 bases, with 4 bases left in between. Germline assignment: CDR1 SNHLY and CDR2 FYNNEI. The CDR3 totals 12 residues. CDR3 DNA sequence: TGTGCCAGCAGTGAAGTGGGAGAGACCCAGTACTTC. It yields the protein CASSEVGETQYF.

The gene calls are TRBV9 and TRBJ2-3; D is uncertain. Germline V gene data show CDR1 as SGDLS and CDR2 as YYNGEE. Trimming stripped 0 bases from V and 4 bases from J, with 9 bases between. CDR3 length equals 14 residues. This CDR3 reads CASSVGSVPDTQYF. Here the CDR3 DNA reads TGTGCCAGCAGCGTAGGCAGCGTGCCAGATACGCAGTATTTT.

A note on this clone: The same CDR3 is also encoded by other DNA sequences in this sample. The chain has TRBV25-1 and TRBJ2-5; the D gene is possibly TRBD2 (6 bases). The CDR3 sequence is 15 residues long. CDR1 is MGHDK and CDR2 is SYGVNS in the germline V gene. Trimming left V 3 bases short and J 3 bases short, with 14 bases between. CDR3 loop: CASSDLRGAEETQYF. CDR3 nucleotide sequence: TGTGCCAGCAGTGATTTGCGGGGCGCCGAAGAGACCCAGTACTTC.

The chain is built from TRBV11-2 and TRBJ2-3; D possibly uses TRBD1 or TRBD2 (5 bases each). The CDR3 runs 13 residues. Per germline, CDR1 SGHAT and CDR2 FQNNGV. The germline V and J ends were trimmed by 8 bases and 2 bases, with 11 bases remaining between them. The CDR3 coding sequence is TGTGCCAGCGACGAGGGGCTCACAGATACGCAGTATTTT. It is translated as CASDEGLTDTQYF.

CDR3 loop: CASSPNRESISPHEQYF. The CDR3 coding sequence is TGCGCCAGCAGCCCGAACCGGGAATCTATCTCCCCCCACGAGCAGTACTTC. This chain links TRBV4-1 with TRBJ2-7; a possible D gene is TRBD2 (5 bases). The CDR3 contains 17 residues. Germline lookup yields CDR1 MGHRA and CDR2 YSYEKL. V was trimmed by 4 bases and J by 5 bases, leaving 24 bases between them.

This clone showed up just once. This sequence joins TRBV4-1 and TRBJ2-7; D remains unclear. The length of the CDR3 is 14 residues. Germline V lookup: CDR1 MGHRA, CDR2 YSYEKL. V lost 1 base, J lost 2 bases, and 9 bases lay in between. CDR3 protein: CASSQASFAYEQYF. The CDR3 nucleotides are TGCGCCAGCAGCCAAGCCTCATTCGCCTACGAGCAGTACTTC.

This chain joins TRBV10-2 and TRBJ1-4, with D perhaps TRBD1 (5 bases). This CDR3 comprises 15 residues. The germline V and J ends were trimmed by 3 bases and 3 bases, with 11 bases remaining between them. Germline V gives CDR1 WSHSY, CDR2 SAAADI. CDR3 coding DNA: TGCGCCAGCAGTGACCGTGGACAACCTAATGAAAAACTGTTTTTT. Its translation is CASSDRGQPNEKLFF.

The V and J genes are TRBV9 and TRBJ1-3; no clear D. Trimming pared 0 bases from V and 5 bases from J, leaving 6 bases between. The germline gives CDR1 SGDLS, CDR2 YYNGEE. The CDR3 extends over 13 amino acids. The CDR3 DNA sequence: TGTGCCAGCAGCGTAGACCAGAGAAACACCATATATTTT. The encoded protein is CASSVDQRNTIYF.

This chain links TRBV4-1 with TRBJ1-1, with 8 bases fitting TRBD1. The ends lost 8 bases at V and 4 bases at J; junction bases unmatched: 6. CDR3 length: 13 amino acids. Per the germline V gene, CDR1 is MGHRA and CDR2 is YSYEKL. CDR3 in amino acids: CASGQGFRTEAFF. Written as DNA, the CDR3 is TGCGCCAGCGGACAGGGTTTTCGCACTGAAGCTTTCTTT.

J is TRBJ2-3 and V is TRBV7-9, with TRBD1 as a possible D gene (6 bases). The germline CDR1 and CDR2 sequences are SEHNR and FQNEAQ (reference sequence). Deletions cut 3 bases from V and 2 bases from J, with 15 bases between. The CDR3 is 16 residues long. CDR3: CASSLETGPSTDTQYF. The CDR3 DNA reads TGTGCCAGCAGCTTGGAAACAGGGCCTTCCACAGATACGCAGTATTTT.

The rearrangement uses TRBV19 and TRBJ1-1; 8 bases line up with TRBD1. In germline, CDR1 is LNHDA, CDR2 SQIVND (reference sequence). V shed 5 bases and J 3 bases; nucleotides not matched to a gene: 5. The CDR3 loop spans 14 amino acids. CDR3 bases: TGTGCCAGTAGTCAGGGGGCGGTTTACACTGAAGCTTTCTTT. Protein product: CASSQGAVYTEAFF.

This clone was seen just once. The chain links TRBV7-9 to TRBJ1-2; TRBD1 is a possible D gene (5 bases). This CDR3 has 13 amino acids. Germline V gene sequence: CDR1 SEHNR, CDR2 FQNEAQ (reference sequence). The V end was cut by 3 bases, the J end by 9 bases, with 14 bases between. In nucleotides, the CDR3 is TGTGCCAGCAGCTTGGGAGGGGAATTCCGCTACACCTTC. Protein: CASSLGGEFRYTF.